The present T cell receptor (beta chain) was sequenced within a study of CD8 T cells in Susac syndrome. This CDR3 has 12 amino acids. The germline V gene encodes CDR1 SGHDN and CDR2 FVKESK. Trimming shortened V by 4 bases and J by 3 bases, and 3 bases separated the two germline ends. There are a few counts of this clonotype. What it binds is unknown. With random hexamers, reverse transcription was performed on roughly 0.5 to 1 ug of RNA. MiXCR, run by TCRdb on the immunoSEQ multiplex PCR reads, gives a single entry per CDR3 protein. The sample holds 200,000 to 250,000 distinct CDR3 sequences, about 94% seen once. The study, taken as a whole, reports: Susac syndrome CD4+ T cell repertoires showed no clonal expansion.

This TCR was sampled from a human donor with Susac syndrome. Sequencing was carried out using CD4+ T cells from PBMCs. V gene TRBV14 combines with J gene TRBJ2-2; no firm D call. The CDR3 loop is CASSPYTGELFF. Written as DNA, the CDR3 is TGTGCCAGCAGCCCATACACCGGGGAGCTGTTTTTT.